The 22 T cell receptor beta chains below come from one sample, sequenced in a study of T cell clonality in common variable immunodeficiency. Libraries were prepared by immunoSEQ multiplex PCR; TCRdb keeps only in-frame clonotypes and omits some of them. This sample has approximately 37,000 clones and no singletons, with roughly a tenth in the ten largest. The material sequenced was peripheral blood mononuclear cells. The receptors originated from a person aged 18 to 70 in good health.

This clone was observed a handful of times. The sequence runs out 3 residues before the end of the CDR3; the remainder is reconstructed from the germline J gene. The chain is built from TRBV2 and TRBJ2-7; 7 bases agree with TRBD2. This CDR3 comprises 14 residues. J lost 3 bases, V lost 4 bases, and 6 bases had no gene match. Germline V gene lookup returns CDR1 SNHLY and CDR2 FYNNEI. CDR3 DNA (partial): TGTGCCAGCAGTGTCCTCCCGGGGGGCTACGAG. Its protein is CASSVLPGGYE. The CDR3, in full, reads CASSVLPGGYEQYF.

Note on this clone: The read finishes 3 residues shy of the CDR3 end, and the germline J gene is used to complete it. This chain uses TRBV2 with TRBJ2-1; 10 bases match TRBD2. J lost 3 bases, V lost 6 bases, and 5 bases had no gene match. This CDR3 contains 15 residues. Germline CDR1 is SNHLY and CDR2 is FYNNEI. The CDR3 sequence is CASRLRTSGYNEQFF. Incomplete CDR3 DNA: TGTGCCAGCAGGTTGCGGACTAGCGGCTACAATGAG. The entire variable domain, with the rest obtained from reference TRBV2 and TRBJ2-1, is as follows: EPEVTQTPSHQVTQMGQEVILRCVPISNHLYFYWYRQILGQKVEFLVSFYNNEISEKSEIFDDQFSVERPDGSNFTLKIRSTKLEDSAMYFCASRLRTSGYNEQFFGPGTRLTVL.

Many counts were recorded for this clone. CDR3 DNA (partial): TGTGCCAGCAGTTTGAACACATGGGGACAGTCCTACGAG. Amino acid sequence: CASSLNTWGQSYE. The whole CDR3 sequence reads CASSLNTWGQSYEQYF. This rearrangement joins TRBV28 to TRBJ2-7; 7 positions agree with TRBD1. The read falls 3 residues short of the CDR3 end, and the missing part is taken from the germline J gene. Germline V gives CDR1 MDHEN, CDR2 SYDVKM. J lost 1 base, V lost 3 bases, and 9 bases had no gene match. This CDR3 has 16 amino acids.

This clone was detected ten times or more. The sequenced fragment ends 3 residues before the CDR3 boundary, so the rest is inferred from the germline J gene. V usage is TRBV24-1 and J usage is TRBJ1-5; the D gene is possibly TRBD1 (5 bases). The germline V and J ends were trimmed by 5 bases and 5 bases, with 12 bases remaining between them. Germline V lookup: CDR1 KGHDR, CDR2 SFDVKD. The CDR3 loop spans 14 amino acids. The CDR3: CATSASGYYQPQHF. The CDR3 bases that were read are TGTGCCACCAGTGCCTCAGGGTACTATCAGCCC.

This clone was seen repeatedly, ten times or more. The part of the CDR3 DNA that was read is TGTGCCAGTTTATTGGGACTAGCGGCCACAGATACG. Amino acids: CASLLGLAATDT. Given in full, the CDR3 is CASLLGLAATDTQYF. The chain employs TRBV6-2 or TRBV6-3 and TRBJ2-3, with 11 bases matching TRBD2. The CDR3 end is not reached by the read, which stops 3 residues before it; the germline J gene fills it in. CDR3 size: 15 residues. Germline loops: CDR1 MNHEY, CDR2 SVGEGT. Germline trimming cut 9 bases from V and 2 bases from J; bases unmatched to any gene: 7.

This clone was picked up many times. The observed sequence ends 3 residues before the CDR3 terminus, with the missing tail filled in from the germline J gene. Other DNA sequences in the sample encode the same CDR3. The chain is built from TRBV10-3 and TRBJ2-3, with TRBD2 identical over 10 bases. CDR3 length: 17 amino acids. Germline loops: CDR1 ENHRY, CDR2 SYGVKD. J lost 6 bases, V lost 2 bases, and 11 bases had no gene match. CDR3 sequence reads: CAISERRLAGATDTQYF. The part of the CDR3 DNA that was read is TGTGCCATCAGTGAGCGACGGCTAGCGGGAGCAACGGATACG.

About this clone itself: The read ends 3 residues before the CDR3 terminus; that terminus is restored from the germline J gene. The chain combines TRBV18 with TRBJ2-2; a possible D gene is TRBD1 (6 bases). This CDR3 contains 15 residues. The germline CDR1 and CDR2 sequences are KGHSH and LQKENI. CDR3 DNA (partial): TGTGCCAGCTCACCTAGCAGGGGTTCAGGTGAAAAG. Translated, it gives CASSPSRGSGEK. The whole CDR3 is CASSPSRGSGEKLFF.

In this sample, this clone turned up many times. Read coverage stops 3 residues before the CDR3 terminus; the germline J gene supplies the remainder. The chain uses TRBV5-1 and TRBJ1-2; D call uncertain. This CDR3 spans 14 amino acids. Germline assignment: CDR1 SGHRS and CDR2 YFSETQ. The V and J ends lost 0 bases and 1 base respectively, with 7 bases between them. This CDR3 is CASSLGALNYGYTF. The sequenced part of the CDR3 DNA is TGCGCCAGCAGCTTGGGCGCCCTTAACTATGGC.

Ten or more counts support this clone. From the germline J gene comes the end of the CDR3, since the read stops 3 residues before it. The V gene is TRBV30, the J gene TRBJ2-3; possibly TRBD2 for D (7 bases). Trimming removed 4 bases from V and 6 bases from J, with 11 bases in between. CDR3 length equals 12 residues. Germline assignment: CDR1 GTSNPN and CDR2 SVGIG (reference sequence). The sequenced part of the CDR3 DNA is TGTGCCTGGACGCGGGGGCTGGATACG. Its protein is CAWTRGLDT. The entire CDR3 protein is CAWTRGLDTQYF. Using reference TRBV30 and TRBJ2-3 for the parts outside the CDR3, the full variable domain is SQTIHQWPATLVQPVGSPLSLECTVEGTSNPNLYWYRQAAGRGLQLLFYSVGIGQISSEVPQNLSASRPQDRQFILSSKKLLLSDSGFYLCAWTRGLDTQYFGPGTRLTVL.

This clone was observed many times. Read data end 3 residues before the CDR3 end; the end is taken from the germline J gene. The chain carries TRBV20-1 and TRBJ2-1, with D maybe TRBD2 (6 bases). The germline V gene encodes CDR1 DFQATT and CDR2 SNEGSKA (reference sequence). The V end lost 3 bases, the J end lost 6 bases, and 15 bases lay between the germline ends. The length of the CDR3 is 14 residues. Incomplete CDR3 DNA: TGCAGTGCTAGTGAACCCACTAGCTTCAATGAG. As protein: CSASEPTSFNE. The full-length CDR3 reads as CSASEPTSFNEQFF.

This clone came up a few times. The read finishes 3 residues shy of the CDR3 end, and the germline J gene is used to complete it. This chain uses TRBV5-4 with TRBJ1-6; the D gene is possibly TRBD1 (5 bases). From germline, CDR1 is SGHNT and CDR2 YYREEE (reference sequence). The V gene lost 3 bases and the J gene lost 9 bases, with 13 bases spanning the gap. CDR3 length equals 14 residues. CDR3 DNA (partial): TGTGCCAGCAGCTCCAGGGATCGGCTTTCACCC. Translated, it gives CASSSRDRLSP. The entire CDR3 sequence reads CASSSRDRLSPLHF.

This clone was observed many times. The part of the CDR3 DNA that was read is TGTGCCAGCAGCTTGGGTCTGTCTAATGAAAAA. Translation gives CASSLGLSNEK. The whole CDR3 sequence is CASSLGLSNEKLFF. The chain combines TRBV5-6 with TRBJ1-4; D gene ambiguous. Coverage ceases 3 residues before the CDR3 finishes, and the germline J gene fills in the end. Germline V lookup: CDR1 SGHDT, CDR2 YYEEEE. V dropped 0 bases and J dropped 3 bases, with 6 bases sitting between them. The CDR3 is made up of 14 amino acids. The complete variable domain, with remaining parts taken from reference TRBV5-6 and TRBJ1-4, reads DAGVTQSPTHLIKTRGQQVTLRCSPKSGHDTVSWYQQALGQGPQFIFQYYEEEERQRGNFPDRFSGHQFPNYSSELNVNALLLGDSALYLCASSLGLSNEKLFFGSGTQLSVL.

This clone was picked up many times. The CDR3 goes on 3 residues after the read ends, and that part is filled in from the germline J gene. The chain couples TRBV29-1 to TRBJ2-1; TRBD2 agrees at 9 bases. J lost 4 bases, V lost 6 bases, and 7 bases had no gene match. The CDR3 consists of 14 residues. The germline CDR1 and CDR2 sequences are SQVTM and ANQGSEA. Here the CDR3 reads CSVRLAGTYNEQFF. Incomplete CDR3 DNA: TGCAGCGTGAGGCTAGCGGGAACGTACAATGAG.

At least ten counts were recorded for this clone. Read coverage stops 3 residues before the CDR3 terminus; the germline J gene supplies the remainder. The V call is TRBV19, the J call TRBJ1-2, with 10 bases matching TRBD1. The CDR3 loop spans 15 amino acids. V lost 5 bases to trimming and J lost 1 base; unmatched junction nucleotides: 4. Germline CDR1 LNHDA, CDR2 SQIVND (reference sequence). CDR3 DNA (partial): TGTGCCAGTAGTCATCGGACAGGGGGTAACTATGGC. Amino acid sequence: CASSHRTGGNYG. The full CDR3 protein reads CASSHRTGGNYGYTF.

This clone was seen at least ten times. The read is 3 residues too short to cover the CDR3 end, so that end is filled in from the germline J gene. The V gene is TRBV19, the J gene TRBJ2-3; D is ambiguous. CDR1 and CDR2 (germline): LNHDA, SQIVND (reference sequence). The length of the CDR3 is 12 residues. Trimming took off 6 bases at V and 2 bases at J, with 6 bases between the two ends. The CDR3 bases that were read are TGTGCCAGTAGGGCCAACACAGATACG. This codes for CASRANTDT. The full CDR3 protein is CASRANTDTQYF.

The sample holds many counts of this clone. The read halts 3 residues ahead of the CDR3 end, with the missing end drawn from the germline J gene. This chain connects TRBV5-1 to TRBJ2-7; TRBD1 is a possible D gene (6 bases). This CDR3 spans 16 amino acids. Germline V gene lookup returns CDR1 SGHRS and CDR2 YFSETQ. Trimming cost V 7 bases and J 3 bases, with 23 bases left between them. The CDR3 loop reads CASRIDPTGGNYEQYF. The DNA read from the CDR3 is TGCGCCAGCCGAATTGACCCGACAGGTGGTAACTACGAG.

This clone was found many times. The CDR3 bases that were read are TGTGCCTGGAGCGCTAGCCACAATCAGCCC. Residues: CAWSASHNQP. The whole CDR3 protein is CAWSASHNQPQHF. V is TRBV30 and J is TRBJ1-5, with D unresolved. With the read ending 3 residues before the CDR3 end, the germline J gene is used to fill in that end. Germline assignment: CDR1 GTSNPN and CDR2 SVGIG (reference sequence). Trimming shortened V by 3 bases and J by 3 bases, and 9 bases separated the two germline ends. CDR3 length: 13 residues.

This clone was found many times. Sequencing ends 3 residues short of the CDR3 end; the germline J gene provides the rest. The rearrangement uses TRBV11-3 and TRBJ2-1; 7 bases are a match to TRBD2. V was clipped by 0 bases and J by 8 bases; unmatched bases: 1. The CDR3 is 13 residues long. From germline, CDR1 is SGHNT and CDR2 YENEEA. The sequenced CDR3 bases are TGTGCCAGCAGCTTAGAGGCGGGAGATGAG. Its translation is CASSLEAGDE. The CDR3 as a whole reads CASSLEAGDEQFF.

The table lists this clone with many counts. Coverage ceases 3 residues before the CDR3 finishes, and the germline J gene fills in the end. V usage is TRBV30 and J usage is TRBJ1-6; 9 bases align to TRBD1. CDR1 is GTSNPN, CDR2 SVGIG, per germline (reference sequence). This CDR3 has 15 amino acids. With V trimmed by 1 base and J by 6 bases, 4 bases remained unmatched. The CDR3 region is CAWSDRDRANSPLHF. CDR3 DNA (partial): TGTGCCTGGAGTGACCGGGACAGGGCTAATTCACCC.

This clone was recorded many times. The CDR3 end falls 3 residues outside the read, so it is completed with the germline J gene. The chain recombines TRBV5-4 with TRBJ2-5, with 7 bases matching TRBD2. The CDR3 runs 13 residues. The V segment lost 9 bases and the J segment 2 bases; nucleotides outside the gene matches: 7. The germline gives CDR1 SGHNT, CDR2 YYREEE (reference sequence). The CDR3 spells CATHAGEQETQYF. The sequenced part of the CDR3 DNA is TGTGCCACGCATGCGGGAGAGCAAGAGACC. The whole variable domain, remainder taken from reference TRBV5-4 and TRBJ2-5, is ETGVTQSPTHLIKTRGQQVTLRCSSQSGHNTVSWYQQALGQGPQFIFQYYREEENGRGNFPPRFSGLQFPNYSSELNVNALELDDSALYLCATHAGEQETQYFGPGTRLLVL.

Notes on this clone: The read terminates 3 residues before the CDR3 end, so the remaining end is supplied by the germline J gene. This chain joins TRBV7-2 and TRBJ1-5, with unresolved D. The CDR3 sequence is 14 residues long. The V gene lost 5 bases and the J gene lost 4 bases, with 12 bases spanning the gap. Per germline, CDR1 SGHTA and CDR2 FQGNSA. The sequenced part of the CDR3 DNA is TGTGCCAGCAGCCCGGGTTTTTTGAATCAGCCC. This sequence encodes CASSPGFLNQP. The entire CDR3 protein reads CASSPGFLNQPQHF.

This clone was recorded at least ten times. The CDR3 extends 3 residues past the end of the read, so its final part is completed from the germline J gene. The chain is built from TRBV5-1 and TRBJ1-1; TRBD1 matches at 8 bases. The CDR3 is 15 amino acids. J was trimmed by 3 bases and V by 4 bases; bases with no gene match: 8. The germline CDR1 and CDR2 sequences are SGHRS and YFSETQ. The DNA read from the CDR3 is TGCGCCAGCAGCATAGACGTGGGACAGGACACTGAA. Protein sequence: CASSIDVGQDTE. From start to end, the CDR3 is CASSIDVGQDTEAFF. Full variable domain (rest looked up from reference TRBV5-1 and TRBJ1-1): KAGVTQTPRYLIKTRGQQVTLSCSPISGHRSVSWYQQTPGQGLQFLFEYFSETQRNKGNFPGRFSGRQFSNSRSEMNVSTLELGDSALYLCASSIDVGQDTEAFFGQGTRLTVV.